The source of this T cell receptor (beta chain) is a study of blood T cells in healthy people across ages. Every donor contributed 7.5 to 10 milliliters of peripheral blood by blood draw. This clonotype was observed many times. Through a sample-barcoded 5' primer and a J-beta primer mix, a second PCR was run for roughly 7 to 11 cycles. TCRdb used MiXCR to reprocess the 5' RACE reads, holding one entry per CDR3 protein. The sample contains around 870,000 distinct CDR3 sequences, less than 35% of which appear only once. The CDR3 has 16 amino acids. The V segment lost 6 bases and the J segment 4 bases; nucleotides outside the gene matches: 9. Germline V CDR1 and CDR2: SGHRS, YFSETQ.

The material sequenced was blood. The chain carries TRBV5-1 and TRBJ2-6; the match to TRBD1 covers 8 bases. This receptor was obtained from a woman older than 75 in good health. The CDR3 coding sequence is TGCGCCAGCACCCTGACAGGGGTATCGGGGGCCAACGTCCTGACTTTC. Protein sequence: CASTLTGVSGANVLTF.